This T cell receptor beta chain was identified in a study of CD8+ T cells in alopecia areata (dated by TCRdb to the late 2010s). Looking at the study overall: The treated patients took part in an open-label pilot trial in which moderate-to-severe alopecia areata was treated with oral tofacitinib at 5 to 10 mg twice daily. Patients received tofacitinib for 6 to 18 months and were then followed off drug for 6 months to check for delayed response and recurrence. For the treated patients, the SALT score, which quantifies what percentage of scalp surface area is affected, served as the measure of disease severity. In both human patients and the C3H/HeJ mouse model, the study applied high-throughput TCRbeta sequencing to look at T cell clonal expansion in alopecia areata. Scalp tissue and sorted CD4+ and CD8+ peripheral blood T cells from patchy and totalis/universalis alopecia areata patients and from healthy controls were covered by human TCRbeta sequencing. Biopsies were taken from tofacitinib-treated patients at baseline and again at 4 and 24 weeks into treatment, and several of those patients also had a later scalp biopsy. Scalp clonality was compared across normal scalp (n=4), patchy alopecia areata scalp (n=8), and alopecia totalis/universalis scalp (n=8). RNA was extracted with the PAXgene miRNA kit for fixed scalp, the miRNeasy kit for PBMCs, and the RNeasy kit for mouse skin. TCRbeta CDR3 regions were amplified by immunoSEQ multiplex PCR using 35 Vbeta forward and 13 Jbeta reverse primers. Beyond this particular receptor, the publication reports: Shared TCR sequences between patients were less evident than in mice, which may be partly attributable to HLA diversity in the patient population. Many expanded lesional clones were found to persist in scalp and blood during tofacitinib treatment, and relapse after treatment cessation may be partly explained by this persistence. Resident alphabeta T cells in normal human skin are also sequenced, complicating scalp TCR repertoire analysis, unlike mouse skin dominated by gammadelta T cells. Lesional scalp, especially in alopecia totalis/universalis, showed higher clonality and more expanded CD8+ clones than normal scalp, suggesting antigenic drive. Because the treated cohort was small and included a single nonresponder, larger studies are needed to assess links between baseline CD8+ expansion and response. Scalp clonality and the number of expanded CD8+ clones among the top 100 scalp clones were significantly decreased by tofacitinib.

Libraries were made using the immunoSEQ multiplex PCR assay. To provide template for TCR sequencing, every sample had RNA extracted and reverse transcribed into cDNA. SuperScript III was used for first-strand cDNA synthesis, primed with a 2:1 mix of oligo-dT and random hexamers. A synthetic immune receptor repertoire was used to assess amplification bias, and residual bias was removed computationally. The paper's processing steps were these. After raw reads were preprocessed to remove errors, the CDR3 was defined following IMGT conventions as running from the conserved cysteine to phenylalanine. Clonality was computed by normalizing Shannon entropy by log2 of the number of productive unique TCRs and subtracting the result from 1. Scalp TCRbeta sequences were cross-referenced with sorted blood CD4 and CD8 repertoires so that the CD4 or CD8 identity of scalp clones could be inferred. TCRdb limited this immuneACCESS table to in-frame rearrangements with V and J called. A share of clones is missing; checked studies link under half to unresolved V genes, and the rest is unexplained. The D gene and trimming were derived from the DNA, and the V and J assignments and clone size from that table. In all, the sample holds roughly 120,000 clones, and 50% to 75% of those were seen once. Of the sample, approximately 29% falls within the top ten clones.

Of note for this clone: Its antigen remains undetermined. No much larger clone is present one base from it, and per-base qualities are unavailable.

In light of the paper, this sample's time point label describes: 4 weeks on oral tofacitinib. In light of the paper, this sample's treatment or condition label describes: oral pan-JAK inhibitor, 5-10 mg twice daily. Lesional scalp punch biopsies and peripheral blood were collected from alopecia areata patients. PBMCs were isolated by density centrifugation and stained for CD3, CD4 and CD8, and CD4+ and CD8+ T cells were sorted on a FACSAria. V is reduced by 5 bases and J by 1 base, leaving a spacing of 15 bases between them. The CDR3 runs 15 residues from the cysteine to the phenylalanine. Just the 45-base CDR3 DNA is kept, in frame starting at base 1. The germline V gene encodes CDR1 MNHEY and CDR2 SMNVEV (reference sequence).

The rearrangement joined TRBV27 to TRBJ2-7, with no confident D gene call. The sequence came from a human donor with alopecia areata. The specimen comprised CD8+ T cells sorted from blood, sampled at week 4, from a patient treated with tofacitinib. Here the CDR3 is given as CASSTDPLLSYEQYF. The bases are TGTGCCAGCAGTACCGATCCCCTTTTATCCTACGAGCAGTACTTC.